The table lists the clone carrying this TCR beta chain with a few counts. Germline V gene sequence: CDR1 LNHDA, CDR2 SQIVND (reference sequence). The V end lost 3 bases, the J end lost 5 bases, and 11 bases lay between the germline ends. This CDR3 contains 14 residues. Primers included in the PCR were 60 Vbeta and 13 Jbeta primers. Generated by immunoSEQ multiplex PCR, the TCRdb table keeps only in-frame clones and is missing some. The sample includes 60,000 to 80,000 clones, under 85% of them seen just once. The record originates from a study of cytomegalovirus exposure and HLA in healthy donors. Sequencing used PBMCs. The chain combines TRBV19 with TRBJ2-1, with D possibly being TRBD2 (5 bases). This clonotype was sampled from a woman aged 30 to 39 in good health and CMV-seronegative. Written as DNA, the CDR3 is TGTGCCAGTAGTATTGAGCGGCAAGACAATGAGCAGTTCTTC. This sequence encodes CASSIERQDNEQFF.